These 11 T cell receptor beta chains came from one sample sequenced in a study of OX40 agonist ivuxolimab in advanced cancers. Some clones are missing from TCRdb's copy, which holds only in-frame ones; the method was immunoSEQ multiplex PCR. The data hold approximately 47,000 clones, with about 86% observed a single time. Sequencing was performed on CD4+ or CD8+ T cells sorted from blood, taken in a trial of the OX40 agonist ivuxolimab. The receptors were sampled from an adult with an advanced solid tumor such as melanoma, head and neck, liver or kidney cancer.

The chain joins TRBV9 to TRBJ1-4; D perhaps matches TRBD1 (5 bases). V lost 3 bases, J lost 2 bases, and 11 bases lay in between. Germline V lookup: CDR1 SGDLS, CDR2 YYNGEE. The CDR3 runs 15 residues. The CDR3 region is CASSAVGGTNEKLFF. DNA of the CDR3: TGTGCCAGCAGCGCCGTGGGGGGGACTAATGAAAAACTGTTTTTT. Combining the CDR3 with reference TRBV9 and TRBJ1-4 gives the whole variable domain DSGVTQTPKHLITATGQRVTLRCSPRSGDLSVYWYQQSLDQGLQFLIQYYNGEERAKGNILERFSAQQFPDLHSELNLSSLELGDSALYFCASSAVGGTNEKLFFGSGTQLSVL.

V and J are TRBV7-6 and TRBJ2-1; tentative D call: TRBD1 (5 bases). CDR1 is SGHVS and CDR2 is FNYEAQ in the germline V gene. This CDR3 comprises 15 residues. The V and J ends lost 5 bases and 3 bases respectively, with 14 bases between them. As DNA, the CDR3 is TGTGCCAGCAGCCCCTCGGCAGGGTTCTACAATGAGCAGTTCTTC. Translated: CASSPSAGFYNEQFF.

The chain joins TRBV9 to TRBJ2-5; perhaps TRBD2 as D (6 bases). This CDR3 has 13 amino acids. V lost 3 bases to trimming and J lost 4 bases, with 10 bases between them. From germline, CDR1 is SGDLS and CDR2 YYNGEE. The CDR3 DNA follows: TGTGCCAGCAGCGAGGGGACTCCAGAGACCCAGTACTTC. The encoded protein is CASSEGTPETQYF.

The chain recombines TRBV28 with TRBJ1-1; the D is unclear. This CDR3 comprises 15 residues. CDR1 MDHEN and CDR2 SYDVKM come from the germline V gene. V gave up 5 bases and J gave up 0 bases, with 13 bases separating them. CDR3 residues: CASSPRTDLNTEAFF. The CDR3 DNA reads as TGTGCCAGCAGTCCGAGGACGGACTTGAACACTGAAGCTTTCTTT.

The J gene is TRBJ2-1, the V gene TRBV27; no clear D gene. The germline V and J ends were trimmed by 3 bases and 6 bases, with 6 bases remaining between them. The V gene's germline CDR1 is MNHEY and CDR2 SMNVEV (reference sequence). The CDR3 has 12 amino acids. The CDR3 sequence: CASSFRSNEQFF. In DNA form, the CDR3 reads TGTGCCAGCAGTTTTCGGTCCAATGAGCAGTTCTTC.

Only a few counts were recorded for this clone. The rearrangement uses TRBV25-1 and TRBJ1-1; D is perhaps TRBD1 (6 bases). Germline V CDR1 and CDR2: MGHDK, SYGVNS. This CDR3 has 12 amino acids. The V end was cut by 6 bases, the J end by 6 bases, with 11 bases between. In DNA, the CDR3 is TGTGCCAGCAGGGCTGGGGGCGCTGAAGCTTTCTTT. It codes for CASRAGGAEAFF.

The chain is built from TRBV9 and TRBJ2-3; possibly TRBD1 or TRBD2 for D (5 bases each). The V gene lost 3 bases and the J gene lost 3 bases, with 8 bases spanning the gap. Germline CDR1 and CDR2: SGDLS and YYNGEE. The CDR3 sequence is 13 residues long. The CDR3 region is CASSGWGTDTQYF. For the CDR3, the DNA is TGTGCCAGCAGCGGGTGGGGGACAGATACGCAGTATTTT.

A few counts support this clone. The V call is TRBV25-1, the J call TRBJ1-1; possibly TRBD1 for D (6 bases). Trimming cost V 6 bases and J 6 bases, with 11 bases left between them. CDR3 length equals 12 residues. Germline CDR1 is MGHDK and CDR2 is SYGVNS. As DNA, the CDR3 is TGTGCCAGCAGCCAGGACAGTTCTGAAGCTTTCTTT. This encodes CASSQDSSEAFF.

J is TRBJ2-1 and V is TRBV6-8; D might be TRBD2 (6 bases). Germline values: CDR1 MNHGY, CDR2 SAAAGT. V was pared by 11 bases and J by 1 base, with 24 bases between. The CDR3 length is 17 residues. The CDR3 nucleotides read TGTGCCGGTAAGAGGAGGGCCCGCCGGGGGTCCTACAATGAGCAGTTCTTC. Translation gives CAGKRRARRGSYNEQFF.

The chain links TRBV4-1 to TRBJ2-7, with D tentatively TRBD1 (6 bases). The CDR3 length is 15 residues. V lost 3 bases and J 5 bases, leaving 17 bases between the germline ends. Germline V gene sequence: CDR1 MGHRA, CDR2 YSYEKL. The DNA of the CDR3 is TGCGCCAGCAGCCACGCTCAGGGGAATTCGGACGAGCAGTACTTC. Its translation: CASSHAQGNSDEQYF.

The V call is TRBV6-6, the J call TRBJ2-3; a weak D match, TRBD1 (5 bases). CDR3 size: 14 residues. Trimming cost V 10 bases and J 2 bases, with 16 bases left between them. CDR1 is MNHNY and CDR2 is SVGAGI in the germline V gene (reference sequence). The CDR3 coding sequence is TGTGCCACCACAGACAGACTGCCCACAGATACGCAGTATTTT. It encodes CATTDRLPTDTQYF.